This TCR beta chain came from a study of blood T cell repertoires in COVID-19. Study details: Sample material is recorded as cDNA or gDNA derived from T cells, B-cell-depleted T cells, or PBMCs.

A few counts support this clone. Per the authors' pipeline: It was from reference gene primer amplification that nucleated cell counts were estimated. Method: immunoSEQ multiplex PCR; TCRdb's copy keeps in-frame clones and lacks some. Clonal size and the V and J genes are those of that table, whereas D and trimming came from the DNA. The table shows about 290,000 clones, with 86% occurring only once. Germline CDR1 and CDR2: MNHEY and SVGAGI. V dropped 3 bases and J dropped 1 base, with 12 bases sitting between them. The CDR3 is made up of 15 amino acids. Sequencing used peripheral blood. V is TRBV6-5 and J is TRBJ1-1; D unclear. The receptor's source is a woman younger than 45 with active or convalescent COVID-19. This chain's CDR3 is CASSYKSTRNTEAFF. The CDR3 DNA follows: TGTGCCAGCAGTTATAAGTCGACAAGGAACACTGAAGCTTTCTTT.